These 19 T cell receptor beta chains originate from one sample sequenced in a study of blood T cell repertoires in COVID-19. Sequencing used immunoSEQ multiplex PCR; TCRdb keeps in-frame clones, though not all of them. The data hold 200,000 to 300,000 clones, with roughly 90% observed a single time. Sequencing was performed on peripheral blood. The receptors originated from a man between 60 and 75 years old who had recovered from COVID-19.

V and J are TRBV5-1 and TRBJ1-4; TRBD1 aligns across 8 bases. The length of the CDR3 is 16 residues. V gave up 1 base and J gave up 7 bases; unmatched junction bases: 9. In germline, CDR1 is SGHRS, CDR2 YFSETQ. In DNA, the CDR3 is TGCGCCAGCAGCTTGCAACCGGGACAGGCGAGTGAAAAACTGTTTTTT. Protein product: CASSLQPGQASEKLFF.

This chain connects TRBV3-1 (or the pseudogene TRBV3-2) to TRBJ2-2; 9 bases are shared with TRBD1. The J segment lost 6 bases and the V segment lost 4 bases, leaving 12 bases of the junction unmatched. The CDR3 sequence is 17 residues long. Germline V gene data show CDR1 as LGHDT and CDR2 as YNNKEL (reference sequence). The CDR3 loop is CASSPADRTGEPGELFF. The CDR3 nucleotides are TGTGCCAGCAGCCCTGCGGACCGGACAGGGGAACCCGGGGAGCTGTTTTTT.

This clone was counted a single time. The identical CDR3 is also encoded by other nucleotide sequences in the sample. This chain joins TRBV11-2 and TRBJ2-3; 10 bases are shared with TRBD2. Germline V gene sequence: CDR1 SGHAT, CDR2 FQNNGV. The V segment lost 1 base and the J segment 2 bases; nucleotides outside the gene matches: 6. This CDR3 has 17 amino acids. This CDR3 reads CASSLGLAGGSTDTQYF. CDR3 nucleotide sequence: TGTGCCAGCAGCTTAGGGTTAGCGGGGGGATCCACAGATACGCAGTATTTT.

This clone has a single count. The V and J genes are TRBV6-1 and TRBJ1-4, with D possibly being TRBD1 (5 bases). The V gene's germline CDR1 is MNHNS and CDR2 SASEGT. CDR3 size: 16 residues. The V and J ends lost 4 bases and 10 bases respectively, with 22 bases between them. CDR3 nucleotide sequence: TGTGCCAGCAGTGCTCTCCCGGGGGAGAGATTGGGAAAACTGTTTTTT. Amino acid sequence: CASSALPGERLGKLFF.

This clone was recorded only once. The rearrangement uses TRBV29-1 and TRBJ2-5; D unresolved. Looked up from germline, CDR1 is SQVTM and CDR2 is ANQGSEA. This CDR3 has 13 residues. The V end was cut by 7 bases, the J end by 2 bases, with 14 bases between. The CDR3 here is CSATDFGQETQYF. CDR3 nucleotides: TGCAGCGCCACCGATTTCGGGCAAGAGACCCAGTACTTC. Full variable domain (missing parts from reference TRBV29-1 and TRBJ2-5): SAVISQKPSRDICQRGTSLTIQCQVDSQVTMMFWYRQQPGQSLTLIATANQGSEATYESGFVIDKFPISRPNLTFSTLTVSNMSPEDSSIYLCSATDFGQETQYFGPGTRLLVL.

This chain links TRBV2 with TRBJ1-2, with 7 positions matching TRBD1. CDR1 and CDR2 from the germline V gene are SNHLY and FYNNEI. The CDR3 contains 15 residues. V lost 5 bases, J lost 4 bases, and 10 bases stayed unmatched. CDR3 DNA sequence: TGTGCCAGCAGTTCTACAGGGGCTACCATCTATGGCTACACCTTC. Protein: CASSSTGATIYGYTF.

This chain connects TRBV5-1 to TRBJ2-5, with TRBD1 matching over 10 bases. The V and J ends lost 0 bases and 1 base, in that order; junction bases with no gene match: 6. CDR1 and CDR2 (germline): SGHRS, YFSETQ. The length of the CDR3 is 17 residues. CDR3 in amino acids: CASSLGTGTGVQETQYF. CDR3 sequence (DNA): TGCGCCAGCAGCTTGGGGACCGGGACAGGGGTCCAAGAGACCCAGTACTTC.

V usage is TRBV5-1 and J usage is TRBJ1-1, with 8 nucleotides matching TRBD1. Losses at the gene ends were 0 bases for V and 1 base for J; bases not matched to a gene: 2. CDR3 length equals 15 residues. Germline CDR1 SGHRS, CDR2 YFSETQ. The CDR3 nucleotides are TGCGCCAGCAGCTTGGGAGACAGGGGGAACACTGAAGCTTTCTTT. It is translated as CASSLGDRGNTEAFF.

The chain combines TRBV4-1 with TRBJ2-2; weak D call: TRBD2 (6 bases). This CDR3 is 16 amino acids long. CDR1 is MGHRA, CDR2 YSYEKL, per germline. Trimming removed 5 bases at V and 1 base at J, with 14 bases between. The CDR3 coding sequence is TGCGCCAGCAGCTTAAGTTCGGGGGAGAACACCGGGGAGCTGTTTTTT. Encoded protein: CASSLSSGENTGELFF.

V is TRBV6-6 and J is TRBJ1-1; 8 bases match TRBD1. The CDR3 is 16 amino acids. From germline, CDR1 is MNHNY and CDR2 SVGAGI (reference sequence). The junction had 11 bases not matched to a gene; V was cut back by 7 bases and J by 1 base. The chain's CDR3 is CASTKAGDRRNTEAFF. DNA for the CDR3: TGTGCCAGCACCAAAGCAGGGGACAGGCGGAACACTGAAGCTTTCTTT.

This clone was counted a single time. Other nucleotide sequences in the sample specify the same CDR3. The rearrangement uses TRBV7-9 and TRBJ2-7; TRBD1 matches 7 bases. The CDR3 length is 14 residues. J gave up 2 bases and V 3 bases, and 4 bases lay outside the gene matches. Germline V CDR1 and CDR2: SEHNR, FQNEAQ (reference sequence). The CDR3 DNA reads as TGTGCCAGCAGCTTGAGGCAGGGGGCCTACGAGCAGTACTTC. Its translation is CASSLRQGAYEQYF.

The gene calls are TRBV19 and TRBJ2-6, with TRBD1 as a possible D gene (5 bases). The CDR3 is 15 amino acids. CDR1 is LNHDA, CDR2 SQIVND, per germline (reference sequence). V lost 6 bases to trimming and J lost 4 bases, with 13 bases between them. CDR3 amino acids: CASRRQPWGANVLTF. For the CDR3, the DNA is TGTGCCAGTAGACGACAGCCGTGGGGGGCCAACGTCCTGACTTTC.

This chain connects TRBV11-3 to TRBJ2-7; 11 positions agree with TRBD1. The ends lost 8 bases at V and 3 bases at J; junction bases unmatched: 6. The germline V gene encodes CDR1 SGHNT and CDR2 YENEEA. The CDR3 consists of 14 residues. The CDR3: CASVRTGGIYEQYV. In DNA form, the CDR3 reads TGTGCCAGCGTCCGGACAGGGGGCATCTACGAGCAGTACGTC.

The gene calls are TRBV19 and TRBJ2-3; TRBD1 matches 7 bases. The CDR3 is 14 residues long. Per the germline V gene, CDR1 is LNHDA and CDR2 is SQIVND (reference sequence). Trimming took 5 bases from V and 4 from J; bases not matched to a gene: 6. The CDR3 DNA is TGTGCCAGTAGTCATGACAGGGTGGCAGATACGCAGTATTTT. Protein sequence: CASSHDRVADTQYF.

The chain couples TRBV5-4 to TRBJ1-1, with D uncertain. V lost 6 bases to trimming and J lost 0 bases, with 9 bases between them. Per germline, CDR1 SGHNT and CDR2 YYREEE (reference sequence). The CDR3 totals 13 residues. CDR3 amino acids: CASTRGLNTEAFF. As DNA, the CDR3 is TGTGCCAGCACTCGCGGATTGAACACTGAAGCTTTCTTT.

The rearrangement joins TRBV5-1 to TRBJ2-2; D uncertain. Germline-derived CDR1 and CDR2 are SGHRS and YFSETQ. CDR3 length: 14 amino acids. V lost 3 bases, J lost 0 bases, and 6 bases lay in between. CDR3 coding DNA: TGCGCCAGCAGCTCCCGTACGAACACCGGGGAGCTGTTTTTT. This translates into CASSSRTNTGELFF.

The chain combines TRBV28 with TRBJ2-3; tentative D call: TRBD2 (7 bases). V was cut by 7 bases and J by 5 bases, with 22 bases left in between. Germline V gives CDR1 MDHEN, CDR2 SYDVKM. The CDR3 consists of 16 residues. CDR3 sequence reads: CASMGAGAGLGDTQYF. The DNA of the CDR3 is TGTGCCAGCATGGGGGCGGGAGCCGGCCTCGGAGATACGCAGTATTTT. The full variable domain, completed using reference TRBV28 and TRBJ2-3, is DVKVTQSSRYLVKRTGEKVFLECVQDMDHENMFWYRQDPGLGLRLIYFSYDVKMKEKGDIPEGYSVSREKKERFSLILESASTNQTSMYLCASMGAGAGLGDTQYFGPGTRLTVL.

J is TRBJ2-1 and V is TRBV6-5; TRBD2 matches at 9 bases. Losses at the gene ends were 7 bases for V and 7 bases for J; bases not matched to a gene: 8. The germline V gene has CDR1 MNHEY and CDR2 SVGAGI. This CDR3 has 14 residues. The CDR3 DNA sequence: TGTGCCAGCAACCGAGCGGGGGGAGGGAATGAGCAGTTCTTC. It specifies CASNRAGGGNEQFF.

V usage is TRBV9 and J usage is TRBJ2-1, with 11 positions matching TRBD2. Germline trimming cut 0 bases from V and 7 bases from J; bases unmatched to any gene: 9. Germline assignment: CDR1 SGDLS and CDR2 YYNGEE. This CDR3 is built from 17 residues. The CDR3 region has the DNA TGTGCCAGCAGCGTAGTGCCTAGCGGGGGGTCACGGAATGAGCAGTTCTTC. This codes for CASSVVPSGGSRNEQFF.